This record concerns one T cell receptor beta chain sequence. The data stem from a study of blood T cells in healthy people across ages. Germline V lookup: CDR1 DFQATT, CDR2 SNEGSKA (reference sequence). V was pared by 3 bases and J by 4 bases, with 13 bases between. The CDR3 sequence is 13 residues long. Through a sample-barcoded 5' primer and a J-beta primer mix, a second PCR was run for roughly 7 to 11 cycles. TCRdb passed the 5' RACE reads through MiXCR, listing each CDR3 protein once. The sample carries approximately 800,000 distinct CDR3 sequences, about 55% recorded once. The source is a man older than 75 in good health. The sample taken for sequencing was blood. The V gene is TRBV20-1, the J gene TRBJ2-7, with D possibly TRBD2 on 5 matching bases. In nucleotides, the CDR3 is TGCAGTGCTAGCCCGGGGTCCGGGTACGAGCAGTACTTC. Its protein is CSASPGSGYEQYF.